This TCR beta chain came from a study of blood T cells in healthy people across ages. Concerning this clonotype itself: Its antigen is unknown.

The CDR3 totals 14 residues. Trimming stripped 5 bases from V and 2 bases from J, with 12 bases between. CDR1 MNHEY and CDR2 SMNVEV come from the germline V gene (reference sequence). Each individual donor underwent a draw of about 9.1 milliliters of peripheral blood. Study observations and caveats: The long-lived group displayed more naive CD4+ cells, plus higher diversity, than the aged donors did. Changes seen in expanded clonotypes were possibly confounded by donor CMV status left unknown.

Using a J-beta primer mix together with a sample-barcoded 5' primer, a second PCR was run for about 6 to 11 cycles. No fewer than 3 million CDR3-containing paired-end reads came from each sample. TCRdb re-called the 5' RACE reads through MiXCR, storing one row per CDR3 protein. The table records almost 800,000 distinct CDR3 sequences, roughly 64% of them present only once. The chain uses TRBV27 and TRBJ2-5; D perhaps matches TRBD2 (5 bases). Sequenced input: blood. The receptor comes from a man aged 25 to 45 in good health. Here the CDR3 reads CASSIIASQETQYF. The CDR3 DNA reads as TGTGCCAGCAGTATCATAGCGAGTCAAGAGACCCAGTACTTC.